This is a list of T cell receptor beta chains from one sample in a study of blood T cell repertoires in COVID-19. Using immunoSEQ multiplex PCR, the repertoire was profiled, and TCRdb retains in-frame clones only, with some absent. The data show some 69,000 clones, nearly 80% seen once. The sample taken for sequencing was peripheral blood. The source is a human donor in a cohort sampled during active COVID-19. CDR3s include the opening cysteine and the closing phenylalanine or tryptophan. A D gene is named only where the DNA matches it firmly. For some rows the clone size is stated as once, few or many, or as a class when expanded; others skip it.

j_gene: TRBJ1-5; d_gene: NA; v_gene: TRBV3-1/TRBV3-2; abundance: NA; CDR3aa: CASSQETGNNQPQHF; CDR3nt: TGTGCCAGCAGCCAAGAAACAGGGAACAATCAGCCCCAGCATTTT
j_gene: TRBJ2-1; d_gene: NA; v_gene: TRBV24-1; abundance: NA; CDR3aa: CATSDWSSSNNEQFF; CDR3nt: TGTGCCACCAGTGATTGGTCTAGCTCAAACAATGAGCAGTTCTTC
j_gene: TRBJ1-2; d_gene: NA; v_gene: TRBV5-4; abundance: NA; CDR3aa: CASSLEAADGYTF; CDR3nt: TGTGCCAGCAGCTTGGAGGCGGCTGATGGCTACACCTTC
j_gene: TRBJ2-7; d_gene: TRBD1; v_gene: TRBV19; abundance: NA; CDR3aa: CASRGERQGVTYEQYF; CDR3nt: TGTGCCAGCCGGGGAGAGAGACAGGGGGTAACCTACGAGCAGTACTTC
j_gene: TRBJ2-7; d_gene: TRBD1; v_gene: TRBV27; abundance: NA; CDR3aa: CASSRDSATPYEQYF; CDR3nt: TGTGCCAGCAGCCGGGACAGCGCGACCCCCTACGAGCAGTACTTC
j_gene: TRBJ1-2; d_gene: NA; v_gene: TRBV19; abundance: NA; CDR3aa: CASSMVAGSQYGYTF; CDR3nt: TGTGCCAGTAGTATGGTTGCAGGGTCGCAGTATGGCTACACCTTC
j_gene: TRBJ2-7; d_gene: TRBD1; v_gene: TRBV5-1; abundance: NA; CDR3aa: CASSGGQGGSYEQYF; CDR3nt: TGCGCCAGCAGCGGCGGACAGGGGGGTTCCTACGAGCAGTACTTC
j_gene: TRBJ2-7; d_gene: NA; v_gene: TRBV7-2; abundance: NA; CDR3aa: CASRPKGETYEQYF; CDR3nt: TGTGCCAGCAGGCCCAAGGGGGAGACCTACGAGCAGTACTTC
j_gene: TRBJ1-5; d_gene: NA; v_gene: TRBV7-9; abundance: few; CDR3aa: CASSLTTRGNQPQHF; CDR3nt: TGTGCCAGCAGCCTGACTACGAGAGGCAATCAGCCCCAGCATTTT
j_gene: TRBJ2-3; d_gene: NA; v_gene: TRBV9; abundance: NA; CDR3aa: CASSLEQGIITDTQYF; CDR3nt: TGTGCCAGCAGCCTGGAACAGGGAATAATCACAGATACGCAGTATTTT
j_gene: TRBJ2-6; d_gene: NA; v_gene: TRBV18; abundance: NA; CDR3aa: CASSPGEGAGANVLTF; CDR3nt: TGTGCCAGCTCACCAGGGGAGGGGGCTGGGGCCAACGTCCTGACTTTC
j_gene: TRBJ2-2; d_gene: TRBD1; v_gene: TRBV24-1; abundance: NA; CDR3aa: CATSDGQGTTGELFF; CDR3nt: TGTGCCACCAGTGATGGACAGGGGACGACCGGGGAGCTGTTTTTT
j_gene: TRBJ2-1; d_gene: TRBD2; v_gene: TRBV19; abundance: NA; CDR3aa: CASTETSGGRNGQFF; CDR3nt: TGTGCCAGTACCGAAACTAGCGGGGGGCGTAACGGGCAGTTCTTC